Listed here are 8 T cell receptor beta chains from one sample, sequenced in a study of T-cell reconstitution after alpha-beta-depleted transplantation in children. The library targeted TCRbeta and was prepared with unique molecular identifiers. In TCRdb, the PCR reads were re-called with MiXCR into one record per CDR3 protein. The data show nearly 350,000 distinct CDR3 sequences, 15% to 20% seen once. The source material was PBMCs, mostly from graft donor cells, sampled 360 days after TCRalphabeta/CD19-depleted stem cell transplant. All receptors derive from a male patient between 2 and 10 years old who had a stem cell transplant for acute lymphoblastic leukemia, so the T cells may come from the graft donor.

The chain combines TRBV27 with TRBJ2-3, with no clear D. The germline CDR1 and CDR2 sequences are MNHEY and SMNVEV (reference sequence). This CDR3 has 15 amino acids. Trimming left V 5 bases short and J 4 bases short, with 16 bases between. CDR3 amino acids: CASSRLKSTSDTQYF. The CDR3 nucleotides read TGTGCCAGCAGTCGTCTTAAGAGTACCTCAGATACGCAGTATTTT.

The chain couples TRBV29-1 to TRBJ1-2; 7 bases map to TRBD1. Germline lookup yields CDR1 SQVTM and CDR2 ANQGSEA. The CDR3 contains 13 residues. With V trimmed by 6 bases and J by 7 bases, 11 bases remained unmatched. CDR3: CSVTGVWAGGYTF. CDR3 DNA sequence: TGCAGCGTAACAGGGGTTTGGGCCGGTGGCTACACCTTC.

The chain is built from TRBV4-1 and TRBJ1-1; D not resolved. Germline V gene data show CDR1 as MGHRA and CDR2 as YSYEKL. This CDR3 region has 15 residues. Between the trimmed V and J ends, which lost 1 base and 1 base, there was a span of 10 bases. The CDR3 protein is CASSQALGWNTEAFF. The CDR3 bases are TGCGCCAGCAGCCAAGCCTTAGGGTGGAACACTGAAGCTTTCTTT.

This clonotype was counted at least ten times. V and J are TRBV12-3 or TRBV12-4 and TRBJ2-3, with 8 bases identical to TRBD1. The CDR3 consists of 12 residues. Trimming removed 6 bases from V and 11 bases from J; junction bases left unmatched: 7. CDR3: CASSFRDRRQYF. The CDR3 DNA is TGTGCCAGCAGCTTTCGGGACAGGAGGCAGTATTTT.

In its sample, this clonotype was seen a few times. This chain connects TRBV4-1 to TRBJ1-4, with TRBD1 as a possible D gene (5 bases). Trimming removed 4 bases at V and 0 bases at J, with 15 bases between. The CDR3 runs 17 residues. Germline assignment: CDR1 MGHRA and CDR2 YSYEKL. The CDR3 protein is CASSRAVVQATNEKLFF. CDR3 coding DNA: TGCGCCAGCAGCCGGGCCGTGGTACAGGCAACTAATGAAAAACTGTTTTTT.

This clonotype was detected ten times or more. This chain uses TRBV5-1 with TRBJ2-7; perhaps TRBD1 as D (5 bases). Germline lookup yields CDR1 SGHRS and CDR2 YFSETQ. There are 12 residues in the CDR3. Deletions cut 0 bases from V and 5 bases from J, with 6 bases between. The CDR3 DNA is TGCGCCAGCAGCTTGGCAGGGAACGAGCAGTACTTC. Translation: CASSLAGNEQYF.

This clonotype showed up many times. The chain combines TRBV12-3 or TRBV12-4 with TRBJ1-5; tentative D call: TRBD1 (6 bases). The V and J ends lost 6 bases and 3 bases respectively, with 15 bases between them. The CDR3 extends over 15 amino acids. The CDR3 coding sequence is TGTGCCAGCAGACCCCCGGGACACCTCAATCAGCCCCAGCATTTT. Translating it yields CASRPPGHLNQPQHF.

This clonotype was counted a few times. The chain uses TRBV27 and TRBJ2-5, with unresolved D. The ends were cut back, 4 bases at V and 3 bases at J, with 9 bases in the middle. The CDR3 contains 13 residues. The germline CDR1 and CDR2 sequences are MNHEY and SMNVEV (reference sequence). CDR3 nucleotide sequence: TGTGCCAGCAGTTCCGAGAATGAAGAGACCCAGTACTTC. Its protein is CASSSENEETQYF.